This paragraph covers one T cell receptor beta chain sequence. No cognate antigen has been identified for it. No base quality values were provided; no much bigger clone lies one nucleotide off. V is shortened by 1 base, J by 7 bases, and the region joining them spans 13 bases. The germline V gene specifies SGHTA as CDR1 and FQGNSA as CDR2. Including the terminal cysteine and phenylalanine, the CDR3 comprises 15 residues. Only CDR3 DNA is held: 45 bases, read in frame from base 1. In total, approximately 700 healthy bone marrow donors made up the cohort. Cohort members were all nominally healthy when sampled, although unrecorded immune exposures were likely present. The donor tested CMV seronegative and was one of the 352 seronegative cohort members. Each donor provided a peripheral blood sample, and peripheral blood mononuclear cells were used for TCR beta sequencing. Genomic DNA was extracted from the blood cell samples with the Qiagen DNeasy Blood Extraction Kit.

The sample originates from a study of cytomegalovirus exposure and HLA in healthy donors (dated by TCRdb to between 2016 and 2019). At the level of the whole study: An earlier analysis of 587 of the donors reported 250 to 300 Gb of sequence data and roughly 100 million unique TCR beta sequences from 150 million to 200 million T cells. An early release covering 500 to 750 HLA-typed donors comprised about 320 gigabases of sequencing data and about 90 million unique TCR sequences. The genetic ancestry cluster associated with self-reported Caucasian donors included 81% of the roughly 360 genotyped donors. The study aimed to test whether signatures of past pathogen exposure could be identified by cataloging public T cell receptors. Using immunosequencing, the study profiled T cell repertoires from 666 subjects and related those repertoires to cytomegalovirus serostatus. A separate validation cohort of 90 to 150 different subjects was used in addition to the roughly 700-subject first cohort. High-throughput TCR immunosequencing, statistical association of individual TCRs with disease status, and machine learning were combined to predict cytomegalovirus infection status. A later analysis re-examined previously published TCR beta repertoires from 500 to 700 donors and added high-resolution HLA genotyping to investigate patterns of TCR occurrence. Rather than using new phenotypic data, the later analysis identified candidate immune exposures from TCR beta sequences and from how often those sequences occurred across donors. To decide whether each TCR beta V gene segment behaved as functional or pseudogenic, an earlier analysis of 587 of the donors relied on high-throughput TCR beta sequencing. Donor age, sex, ethnicity and CMV serostatus were compiled together with the repertoire data. A later genetic analysis used genome-wide SNP genotypes for about three fifths of the 666 donors, treating that subset as a discovery cohort. Every discovery cohort repertoire had been produced on one sequencing platform. HLA typing covered class I and class II loci at four-digit resolution. The number of donors typed differed by locus, with 629-630 for A, B, C, DRB1 and DQB1, around 520 for DQA1, approximately 570 for DPA1, and under 490 for DPB1. A handful of DR-DQ haplotypes were handled as single units for association and clustering because linkage in the cohort was strong. On average, 235,054 unique TCR beta nucleotide sequences were sequenced per donor among about 400 genotyped donors of the cohort, with approximately 18% of those sequences being non-productive. Overall study outcomes, separate from this receptor: CMV serostatus was the only immune exposure information available for the cohort. Some IMGT-functional V segments, including TRBV6-2 and TRBV6-3, could not be told apart with the 87-base-pair reads, so those segments were excluded. The authors suggested that the approach could potentially be extended to other disease states and immunological phenotypes. A later genetic analysis reported fewer N-insertions in productive TCRs among donors in an Asian-associated ancestry cluster than the roughly 700-donor mean. According to a later analysis, TCR association rates differed among HLA loci, with DRB1 alleles showing the most associated TCRs and HLA-C alleles showing the fewest. In a later analysis, HLA-associated TCR beta chains were found to be more clonally expanded and to have lower generation probabilities than equally common non-associated chains. At a false discovery rate of 0.05, a later analysis linked about 16,000 TCR beta sequences to specific HLA alleles. Because HLA typing was unavailable for some donors at each locus, only the typed subset was used in association tests. A further reported finding was that TCR beta sequences accurately predicted the HLA-A and HLA-B alleles for most subjects in the first cohort. Broadly in line with IMGT annotations, most TCR beta V segments showed up in productive rearrangements about 87% or about 30% of the time in an earlier analysis of about 500 of the donors. A group of highly shared sequence variants was considered likely to be a technical artifact of the sequencing pipeline. Assigning TCR associations to individual alleles was difficult when HLA alleles, especially DR and DQ, strongly co-occurred. Because counts were too low, roughly 18 rarely observed V segments, including chromosome 9 orphons, were left out of the earlier analysis of 587 of the donors. A later genetic analysis associated a missense DCLRE1C variant with V-gene and J-gene trimming of TCR beta chains, and an independent cohort replicated the association. Only TCR beta chains were sequenced in this cohort, and the absence of alpha or paired-chain data limited detectable features. In the study, approximately 150 TCR beta chains were listed as associated with cytomegalovirus. Correlated functional status among segregating V segments might reflect linkage disequilibrium, but an unknown experimental factor could not be ruled out. A few of the identified cytomegalovirus-associated TCR beta chains were confirmed in vitro to be specific for cytomegalovirus antigens. In a later analysis, several top co-occurrence clusters were reported to appear linked to parvovirus B19, influenza, CMV and Epstein-Barr virus. Most CMV-associated TCR beta chains appeared to be HLA-restricted in a later analysis, and the HLA associations seemed to be driven largely by CMV exposure. Roughly uniform sequencing depth across donors was assumed in presence/absence analyses, although this assumption may not hold. While some public TCRs were present in many individuals, most TCR sequences turned up only very rarely across donors. The classifier was reported to diagnose cytomegalovirus status with high specificity and sensitivity in both the original cohort and the validation cohort.

The method behind the library was the immunoSEQ multiplex PCR assay. For the multiplex PCR, a mixture combining 60 forward primers for TCR Vbeta segments and 13 reverse primers for TCR Jbeta segments was used. The CDR3 region of rearranged TCR beta genes was amplified from genomic DNA by a multiplex PCR assay. The amplified TCR beta libraries were sequenced on the Illumina HiSeq System as 87-base-pair reads. The paper's processing steps were these. A later analysis tallied 80 million to 95 million unique TCR beta chains across the 666 repertoires, and about 10 million of those chains were shared by two or more donors. Raw reads were error-corrected and collapsed into unique sequences by a nearest-neighbor algorithm in which closely related sequences were merged to remove PCR and sequencing errors. To assign V, D and J gene segments, CDR3 sequences were aligned to IMGT reference sequences. For a sequence to be retained, a match of at least six nucleotides was required to both a V gene segment and a J gene segment. Rearrangements were called productive when the CDR3 lacked stop codons and stayed in frame with V and J; all others were non-productive. CDR3 was defined according to IMGT convention as the region running from the second conserved V-encoded cysteine to the conserved J-encoded phenylalanine. Sequences without an unambiguous match to a single V gene segment were excluded from the earlier analysis of 500 to 700 of the donors. In an earlier analysis of approximately 500 of the donors, a V segment was called functional when productive rearrangements were above 56.7%, and segregating when the standard deviation between donors exceeded 5%. To diagnose cytomegalovirus status from the catalog of TCR beta chain sequences, a statistical classification framework was built. A later analysis assigned V and J genes by comparing TCR nucleotide sequences with IMGT/GENE-DB human TR gene sequences. The TCRdist pipeline was used in a later analysis to assign CDR3 sequences and most-parsimonious VDJ recombination scenarios. A later analysis defined each TCR beta chain by its CDR3 amino acid sequence plus V-gene family, and excluded reads lacking a unique V-gene family. In a later analysis, approximately 640 highly shared, low-generation-probability nucleotide sequences were removed to address suspected cross-contamination and a sequencing artifact. In a later analysis, a clonal expansion index for each public chain was calculated from normalized within-repertoire ranks of inferred template counts. In a later analysis, generation probabilities were computed using a VDJ recombination model fitted to out-of-frame rearrangements, and the results were checked against IGoR. Hypergeometric tests were used in a later analysis to score TCR-TCR, TCR-HLA and TCR-CMV co-occurrence, with a repertoire-size bias correction applied to the TCR pairs. False discovery rates were estimated in a later analysis by permuting HLA or CMV assignments 20 times. In a later analysis, co-occurring TCRs were grouped using DBSCAN, and TCRdist sequence similarity was added for clustering within HLA-allele-positive subsets. For co-occurrence clustering, repertoires with fewer than 30,000 or more than 120,000 public chains were excluded, along with 4 to 6 repertoires with anomalous nucleotide sharing. As stored in TCRdb, this immuneACCESS dataset retains in-frame rearrangements with V and J assigned. A fraction of the clones does not appear; measured against another copy, unresolved V genes explain less than half of the discrepancy, and the remainder lacks a known reason. The V and J calls and clone size were taken over from that table, and D and trimming were inferred from the DNA. Counted in this sample were 150,000 to 190,000 clones; 75% of them appeared once. Together, the top ten hold approximately 1.4% of the sample.

The chain joins TRBV7-2 to TRBJ2-2; a weak D assignment points to TRBD2 (6 bases agree). This clonotype was obtained from a man between 18 and 29 years old in good health and CMV-seronegative. Sequencing was done on a sample of PBMCs. CDR3 reads: CASSLERRAGGELFF. The DNA sequence is as follows: TGTGCCAGCAGCTTAGAGCGGAGGGCGGGCGGGGAGCTGTTTTTT.